The 11 T cell receptor beta chains below come from one sample, sequenced in a study of sequential checkpoint blockade in melanoma. Assay: immunoSEQ multiplex PCR; the TCRdb copy retains only in-frame clones and omits some. The table has over 3,000 clones, approximately 54% seen once; the top ten hold roughly 22%. Treatment reported: randomized to nivolumab then ipilimumab (arm A) or the reverse (arm B). This specimen was CD8+ T cells sorted from blood (inferred from file names), taken from a patient given nivolumab and ipilimumab in sequence. These receptors were collected from a human patient with melanoma. Some clones in this sample may be carry-over from other donors' samples.

This sequence joins TRBV4-2 and TRBJ2-7, with D possibly TRBD2 on 6 matching bases. The germline V and J ends were trimmed by 0 bases and 3 bases, with 9 bases remaining between them. Germline CDR1 reads LGHNA; CDR2 reads YNFKEQ. CDR3 size: 14 residues. CDR3 amino acids: CASSQEFGGYEQYF. The CDR3 nucleotides read TGTGCCAGCAGCCAAGAATTCGGGGGCTACGAGCAGTACTTC.

This sequence joins TRBV4-1 and TRBJ2-7, with 7 bases that match TRBD1. The germline V gene has CDR1 MGHRA and CDR2 YSYEKL. The CDR3 runs to 15 residues. V was clipped by 1 base and J by 3 bases; unmatched bases: 6. The CDR3 region has the DNA TGCGCCAGCAGCCAAGGTACAGGGGCGTTCTACGAGCAGTACTTC. As protein: CASSQGTGAFYEQYF.

To note about this clone: A read error may account for a junction end that differs from germline. The chain is built from TRBV19 and TRBJ1-1, with D possibly matching TRBD1 (6 bases). This CDR3 region has 13 residues. CDR1 and CDR2 from the germline V gene are LNHDA and SQIVND (reference sequence). The CDR3 reads CASSIGGHTEASF. CDR3 DNA sequence: TGTGCCAGTAGTATAGGGGGGCACACTGAAGCTTCCTTT.

CDR3 DNA: TGTGCCAGCAGCGAAGACCCGGGACACCTTTATAGCAATCAGCCCCAGCATTTT. Protein: CASSEDPGHLYSNQPQHF. The V and J genes are TRBV7-6 and TRBJ1-5; D may be TRBD1 (6 bases). Germline lookup yields CDR1 SGHVS and CDR2 FNYEAQ. With 5 bases removed from V and 0 bases from J, the gap between germline ends came to 20 bases. This CDR3 has 18 residues.

The gene calls are TRBV14 and TRBJ2-5; D unclear. This CDR3 region has 13 residues. With 4 bases removed from V and 0 bases from J, the gap between germline ends came to 6 bases. The germline gives CDR1 SGHDN, CDR2 FVKESK. CDR3 sequence reads: CASSRRDQETQYF. The CDR3 DNA follows: TGTGCCAGCAGCCGACGGGACCAAGAGACCCAGTACTTC.

The rearrangement links TRBV15 to TRBJ2-7; D is ambiguous. V lost 0 bases and J 5 bases, leaving 14 bases between the germline ends. CDR3 length equals 15 residues. CDR1 and CDR2 from the germline V gene are LNHNV and YYDKDF (reference sequence). The CDR3 reads CATSRDFAVSHEQYF. CDR3 DNA sequence: TGTGCCACCAGCAGAGATTTCGCGGTGAGCCACGAGCAGTACTTC.

There are a few counts of this clone. This chain connects TRBV4-2 to TRBJ2-1; 8 bases match TRBD2. Germline CDR1 LGHNA, CDR2 YNFKEQ. The CDR3 consists of 14 residues. V was pared by 1 base and J by 6 bases, with 2 bases of the junction left unmatched. In nucleotides, the CDR3 is TGTGCCAGCAGCCAAGCGGGGGGGATCAATGAGCAGTTCTTC. This translates into CASSQAGGINEQFF.

This rearrangement joins TRBV30 to TRBJ1-2; 8 bases are shared with TRBD1. The CDR3 sequence is 18 residues long. V lost 0 bases, J lost 5 bases, and 17 bases stayed unmatched. Germline V gene lookup returns CDR1 GTSNPN and CDR2 SVGIG (reference sequence). CDR3 protein: CAWSVGGRGRDKMYGYTF. CDR3 in DNA: TGTGCCTGGAGTGTAGGGGGCAGGGGGCGCGATAAGATGTATGGCTACACCTTC.

This chain joins TRBV7-9 and TRBJ2-1; D is perhaps TRBD2 (6 bases). Germline-derived CDR1 and CDR2 are SEHNR and FQNEAQ (reference sequence). The V gene lost 4 bases and the J gene lost 1 base, with 14 bases spanning the gap. The CDR3 spans 16 residues. The CDR3 is CASSSSEGKSYNEQFF. The CDR3 nucleotides are TGTGCCAGCAGCTCCTCGGAGGGGAAATCCTACAATGAGCAGTTCTTC.

This chain connects TRBV4-1 to TRBJ2-7; 8 bases align to TRBD1. J lost 3 bases, V lost 3 bases, and 7 bases had no gene match. This CDR3 has 15 amino acids. From germline, CDR1 is MGHRA and CDR2 YSYEKL. In DNA, the CDR3 is TGCGCCAGCAGCCAGGATCCAGGGACAGGCTACGAGCAGTACTTC. Its translation: CASSQDPGTGYEQYF.

The J gene is TRBJ2-1, the V gene TRBV7-6; 7 positions agree with TRBD2. Germline values: CDR1 SGHVS, CDR2 FNYEAQ. Trimming took 0 bases from V and 8 from J; bases not matched to a gene: 4. The CDR3 length is 14 residues. In DNA form, the CDR3 reads TGTGCCAGCAGCTTAGCGGGGGGGTCGGATGAGCAGTTCTTC. This sequence encodes CASSLAGGSDEQFF.